What follows is one T cell receptor (beta chain) and its context. This entry belongs to a study of beta chain features in type 1 diabetes. The germline gives CDR1 SNHLY, CDR2 FYNNEI. The CDR3 consists of 13 residues. The V gene lost 3 bases and the J gene lost 4 bases, with 7 bases spanning the gap. Investigators reverse transcribed all isolated RNA, so they sequenced expressed TCRB transcripts. Assay used: immunoSEQ multiplex PCR; TCRdb lists only in-frame clones, some missing. This sample carries a few hundred thousand clones, around 16% of them seen once, and the ten largest clones take 0.019%. This TCR derives from a young woman in good health. Sequencing used naive CD4+ T cells from blood. J is TRBJ2-4 and V is TRBV2; D gene ambiguous. The CDR3 DNA reads TGTGCCAGCAGTGACAGAACGAAAAACATTCAGTACTTC. As protein: CASSDRTKNIQYF.